Listed below are T cell receptor beta chains from one sample, sequenced in a study of blood T cell repertoires in COVID-19. Assay: immunoSEQ multiplex PCR; the TCRdb copy retains only in-frame clones and omits some. The data contain around 230,000 clones, roughly 80% of them singletons. Sequenced sample: peripheral blood. These receptors originate from a woman between 35 and 50 years old with active or convalescent COVID-19. Each CDR3 is given with its conserved first and last residue.

j_gene: TRBJ2-3; v_gene: TRBV2; len: 13; CDR3aa: CASSHLATDTQYF
j_gene: TRBJ2-3; v_gene: TRBV3-1/TRBV3-2; len: 13; CDR3aa: CASSQQSTDTQYF
j_gene: TRBJ2-7; v_gene: TRBV6-5; len: 15; CDR3aa: CASSSLNAGASEQYF
j_gene: TRBJ1-5; v_gene: TRBV5-4; len: 15; CDR3aa: CASSPGVDSNQPQHF
j_gene: TRBJ1-2; v_gene: TRBV5-5; len: 15; CDR3aa: CASSRDSSTNYGYTF
j_gene: TRBJ1-2; v_gene: TRBV25-1; len: 14; CDR3aa: CASSTSTVNYGYTF
j_gene: TRBJ2-7; v_gene: TRBV11-2; len: 12; CDR3aa: CASRAGGYEQYF
j_gene: TRBJ1-2; v_gene: TRBV19; len: 15; CDR3aa: CASSIPTGLNYGYTF
j_gene: TRBJ1-6; v_gene: TRBV7-2; len: 13; CDR3aa: CASSPTWNSPLHF
j_gene: TRBJ2-7; v_gene: TRBV5-5; len: 15; CDR3aa: CASRPGHTAAYEQYF
j_gene: TRBJ2-5; v_gene: TRBV11-2; len: 13; CDR3aa: CASSLLAGETQYF
j_gene: TRBJ2-6; v_gene: TRBV18; len: 15; CDR3aa: CASSPSLLGANVLTF